The sequence of this TCR beta chain was determined in a study of tumor and adjacent non-tumor tissue in lung cancer. Background on the study: The cohort had approximately 12 adenocarcinoma, a couple of squamous cell and 1 small cell patients.

TCRbeta libraries were built with three rounds of nested PCR, modified from ARM-PCR. Using its own MiXCR run on the multiplex PCR reads, TCRdb lists one record per CDR3 protein. The repertoire includes under 150,000 distinct CDR3 sequences, around two thirds of them detected once, and roughly 18% sits in the top ten. The CDR3 length is 16 residues. J was trimmed by 12 bases and V by 4 bases; bases with no gene match: 22. The germline CDR1 and CDR2 sequences are DFQATT and SNEGSKA (reference sequence). This clonotype was seen once. The antigen remains unidentified. Study results and caveats: Tumor tissue had significantly higher TCR diversity than normal lung. Tumor TCR diversity, when higher, was linked to shorter survival.

This sample's RNA came from whole unsorted tissue. Chemotherapy-naive patients with new lung cancer underwent thoracic surgery in China, August–November 2014. This sequence joins TRBV20-1 and TRBJ2-7; TRBD2 agrees at 9 bases. The origin of this receptor is a man in his fifties or sixties with small cell lung cancer. The sequencing input was lung tumor tissue. In nucleotides, the CDR3 is TGCAGTGCTAACGGAGACATAGCGGGAGAGGGGTACGAGTGGTACTTC. The encoded protein is CSANGDIAGEGYEWYF.